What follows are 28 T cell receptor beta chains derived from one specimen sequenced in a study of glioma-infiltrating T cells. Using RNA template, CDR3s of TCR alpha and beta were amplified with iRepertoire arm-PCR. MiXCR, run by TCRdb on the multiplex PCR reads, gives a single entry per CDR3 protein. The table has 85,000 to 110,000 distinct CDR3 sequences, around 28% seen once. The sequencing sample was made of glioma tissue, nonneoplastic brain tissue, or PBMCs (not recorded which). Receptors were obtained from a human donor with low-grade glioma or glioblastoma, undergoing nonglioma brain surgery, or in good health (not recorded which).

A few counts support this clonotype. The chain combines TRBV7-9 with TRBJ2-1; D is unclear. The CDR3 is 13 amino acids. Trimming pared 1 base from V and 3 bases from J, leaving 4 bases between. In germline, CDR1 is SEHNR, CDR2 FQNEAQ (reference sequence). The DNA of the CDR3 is TGTGCCAGCAGCTTAGTAATCTACAATGAGCAGTTCTTC. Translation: CASSLVIYNEQFF. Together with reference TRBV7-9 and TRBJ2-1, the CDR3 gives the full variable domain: DTGVSQNPRHKITKRGQNVTFRCDPISEHNRLYWYRQTLGQGPEFLTYFQNEAQLEKSRLLSDRFSAERPKGSFSTLEIQRTEQGDSAMYLCASSLVIYNEQFFGPGTRLTVL.

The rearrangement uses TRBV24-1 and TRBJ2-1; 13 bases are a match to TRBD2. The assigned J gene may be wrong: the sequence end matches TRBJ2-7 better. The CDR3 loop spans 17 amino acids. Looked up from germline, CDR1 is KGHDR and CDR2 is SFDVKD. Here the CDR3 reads CATSELGLAGASFEQYF. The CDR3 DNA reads TGTGCCACCAGTGAGCTAGGACTAGCGGGGGCCTCTTTTGAGCAGTACTTC.

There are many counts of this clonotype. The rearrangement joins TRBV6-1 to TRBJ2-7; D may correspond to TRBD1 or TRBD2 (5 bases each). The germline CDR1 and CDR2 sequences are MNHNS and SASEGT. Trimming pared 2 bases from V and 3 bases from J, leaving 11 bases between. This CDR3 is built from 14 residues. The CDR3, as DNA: TGTGCCAGCAGTGAACCGGGACCGAACTACGAGCAGTACTTC. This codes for CASSEPGPNYEQYF.

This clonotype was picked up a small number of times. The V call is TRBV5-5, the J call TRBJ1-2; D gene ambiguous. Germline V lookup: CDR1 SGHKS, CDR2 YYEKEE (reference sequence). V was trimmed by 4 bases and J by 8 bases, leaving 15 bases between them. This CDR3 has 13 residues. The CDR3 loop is CASSVDLLGGYTF. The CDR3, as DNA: TGTGCCAGCAGCGTGGACCTACTCGGCGGCTACACCTTC.

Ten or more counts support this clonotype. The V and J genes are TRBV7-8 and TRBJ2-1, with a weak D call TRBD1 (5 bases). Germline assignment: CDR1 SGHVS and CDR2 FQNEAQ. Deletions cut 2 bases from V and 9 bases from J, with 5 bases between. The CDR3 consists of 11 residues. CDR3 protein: CASSLRGEQFF. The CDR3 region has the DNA TGTGCCAGCAGCTTAAGGGGTGAGCAGTTCTTC.

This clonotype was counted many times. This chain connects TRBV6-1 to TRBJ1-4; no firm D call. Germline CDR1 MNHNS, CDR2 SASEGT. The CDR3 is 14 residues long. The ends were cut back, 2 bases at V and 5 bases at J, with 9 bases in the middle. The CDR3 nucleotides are TGTGCCAGCAGTGAACGGGGTCAAAATGAAAAACTGTTTTTT. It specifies CASSERGQNEKLFF.

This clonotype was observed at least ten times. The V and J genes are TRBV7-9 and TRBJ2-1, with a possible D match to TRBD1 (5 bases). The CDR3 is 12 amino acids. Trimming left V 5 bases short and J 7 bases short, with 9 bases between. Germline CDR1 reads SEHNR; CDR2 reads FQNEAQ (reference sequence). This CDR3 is CASSPPGNEQFF. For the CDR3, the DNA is TGTGCCAGCAGCCCCCCAGGGAATGAGCAGTTCTTC.

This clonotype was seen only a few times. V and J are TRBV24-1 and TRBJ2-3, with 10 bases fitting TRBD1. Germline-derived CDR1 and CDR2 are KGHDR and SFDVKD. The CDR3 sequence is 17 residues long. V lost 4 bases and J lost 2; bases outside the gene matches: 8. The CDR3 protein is CATSDALGQGDTDTQYF. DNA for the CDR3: TGTGCCACCAGTGACGCGCTCGGACAGGGGGACACAGATACGCAGTATTTT.

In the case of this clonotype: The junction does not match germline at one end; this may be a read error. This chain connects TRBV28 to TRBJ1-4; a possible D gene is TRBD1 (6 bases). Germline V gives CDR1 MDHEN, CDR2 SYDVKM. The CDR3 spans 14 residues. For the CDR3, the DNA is TGTGGCAGCAGTTTAACAGGGATAAATGAAATACTGTTTTTT. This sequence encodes CGSSLTGINEILFF. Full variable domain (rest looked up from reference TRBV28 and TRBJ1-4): DVKVTQSSRYLVKRTGEKVFLECVQDMDHENMFWYRQDPGLGLRLIYFSYDVKMKEKGDIPEGYSVSREKKERFSLILESASTNQTSMYLCGSSLTGINEILFFGSGTQLSVL.

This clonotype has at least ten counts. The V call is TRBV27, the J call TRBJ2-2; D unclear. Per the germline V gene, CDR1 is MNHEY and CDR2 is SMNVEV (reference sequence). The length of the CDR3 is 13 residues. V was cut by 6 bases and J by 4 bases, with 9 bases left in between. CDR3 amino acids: CASSQMITGELFF. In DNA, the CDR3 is TGTGCCAGCAGCCAAATGATCACCGGGGAGCTGTTTTTT.

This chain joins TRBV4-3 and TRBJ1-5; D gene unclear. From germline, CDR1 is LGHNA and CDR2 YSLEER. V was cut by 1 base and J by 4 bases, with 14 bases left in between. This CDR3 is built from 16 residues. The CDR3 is CASSQVLMATNQPQHF. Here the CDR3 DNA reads TGCGCCAGCAGCCAAGTCTTAATGGCTACTAATCAGCCCCAGCATTTT.

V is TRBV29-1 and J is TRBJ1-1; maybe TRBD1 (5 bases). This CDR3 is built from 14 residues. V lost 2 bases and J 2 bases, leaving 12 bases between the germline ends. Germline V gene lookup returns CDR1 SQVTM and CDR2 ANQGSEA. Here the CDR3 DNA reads TGCAGCGTTGAACAACAGGCCGTCAACACTGAAGCTTTCTTT. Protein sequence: CSVEQQAVNTEAFF.

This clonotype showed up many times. The CDR3 loop reads CSAIGEINQPQHF. The CDR3 DNA sequence: TGCAGTGCTATCGGAGAGATCAATCAGCCCCAGCATTTT. This chain uses TRBV20-1 with TRBJ1-5; the D is unclear. Looked up from germline, CDR1 is DFQATT and CDR2 is SNEGSKA (reference sequence). V dropped 4 bases and J dropped 3 bases, with 10 bases sitting between them. The CDR3 totals 13 residues.

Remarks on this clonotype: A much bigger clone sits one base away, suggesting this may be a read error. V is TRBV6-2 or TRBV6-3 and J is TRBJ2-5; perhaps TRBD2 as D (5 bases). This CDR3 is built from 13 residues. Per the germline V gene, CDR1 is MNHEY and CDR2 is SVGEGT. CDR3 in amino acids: CASSYTLGENQYF. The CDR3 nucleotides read TGTGCCAGCAGTTACACTTTGGGAGAGAACCAGTACTTC.

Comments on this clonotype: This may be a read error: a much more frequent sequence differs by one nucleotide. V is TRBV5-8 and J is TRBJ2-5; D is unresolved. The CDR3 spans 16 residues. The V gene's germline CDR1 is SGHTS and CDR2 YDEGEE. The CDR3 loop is CASSLGAGRIQETQCF. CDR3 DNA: TGTGCCAGCAGCTTGGGGGCCGGGCGAATCCAAGAGACCCAGTGCTTC. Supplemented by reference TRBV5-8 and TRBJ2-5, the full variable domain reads EAGVTQSPTHLIKTRGQQATLRCSPISGHTSVYWYQQALGLGLQFLLWYDEGEERNRGNFPPRFSGRQFPNYSSELNVNALELEDSALYLCASSLGAGRIQETQCFGPGTRLLVL.

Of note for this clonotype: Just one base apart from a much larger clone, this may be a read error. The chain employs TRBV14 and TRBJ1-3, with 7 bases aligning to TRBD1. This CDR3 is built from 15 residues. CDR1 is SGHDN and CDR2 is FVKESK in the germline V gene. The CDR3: CASSLLTGAGNTMYF. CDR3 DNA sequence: TGTGCCAGCAGCCTTTTAACAGGGGCTGGAAACACCATGTATTTT.

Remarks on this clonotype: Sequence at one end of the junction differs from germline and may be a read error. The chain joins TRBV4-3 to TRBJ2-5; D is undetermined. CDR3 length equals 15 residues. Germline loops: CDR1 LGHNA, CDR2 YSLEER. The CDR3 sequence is CASSQGYGYQGTQYF. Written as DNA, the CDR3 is TGCGCCAGCAGCCAAGGATATGGGTATCAAGGGACCCAGTACTTC.

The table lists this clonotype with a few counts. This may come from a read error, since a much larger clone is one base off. CDR3 sequence reads: CASSFGYQLQHF. DNA of the CDR3: TGTGCCAGCAGCTTTGGATATCAGCTCCAGCATTTT. The rearrangement joins TRBV7-2 to TRBJ1-5; D not resolved. CDR3 length: 12 amino acids. Germline V gene data show CDR1 as SGHTA and CDR2 as FQGNSA.

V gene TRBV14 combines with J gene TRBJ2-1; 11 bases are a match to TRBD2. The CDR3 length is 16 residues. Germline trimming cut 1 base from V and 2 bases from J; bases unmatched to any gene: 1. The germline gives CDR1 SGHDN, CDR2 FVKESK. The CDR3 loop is CASSQGSGGAYNEQFF. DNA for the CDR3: TGTGCCAGCAGCCAAGGTAGCGGGGGGGCCTACAATGAGCAGTTCTTC.

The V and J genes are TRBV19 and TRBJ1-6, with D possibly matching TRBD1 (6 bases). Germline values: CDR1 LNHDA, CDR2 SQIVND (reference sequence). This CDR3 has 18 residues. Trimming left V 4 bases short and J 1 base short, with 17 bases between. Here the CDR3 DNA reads TGTGCCAGTAGTACCTCGGGGGCGATCGGATCCTATAATTCACCCCTCCACTTT. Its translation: CASSTSGAIGSYNSPLHF.

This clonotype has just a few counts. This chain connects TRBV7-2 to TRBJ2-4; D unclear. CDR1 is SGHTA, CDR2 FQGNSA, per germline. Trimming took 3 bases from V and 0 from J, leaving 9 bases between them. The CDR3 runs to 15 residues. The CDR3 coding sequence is TGTGCCAGCAGCTTGGGTATAGCAGCCAAAAACATTCAGTACTTC. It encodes CASSLGIAAKNIQYF.

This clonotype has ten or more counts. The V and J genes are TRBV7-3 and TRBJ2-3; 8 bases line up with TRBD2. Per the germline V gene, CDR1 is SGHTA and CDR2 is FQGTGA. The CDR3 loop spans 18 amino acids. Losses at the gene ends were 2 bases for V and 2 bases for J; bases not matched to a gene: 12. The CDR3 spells CASSLSGGVFPNTDTQYF. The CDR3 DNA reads TGTGCCAGCAGCTTATCGGGGGGGGTATTCCCGAACACAGATACGCAGTATTTT.

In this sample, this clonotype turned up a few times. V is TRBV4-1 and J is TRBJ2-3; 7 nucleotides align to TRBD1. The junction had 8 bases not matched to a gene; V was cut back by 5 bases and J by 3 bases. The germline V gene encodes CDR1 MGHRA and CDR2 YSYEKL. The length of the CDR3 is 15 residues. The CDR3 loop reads CASSLRTGRTDTQYF. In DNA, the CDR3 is TGCGCCAGCAGCTTGAGGACAGGACGAACAGATACGCAGTATTTT.

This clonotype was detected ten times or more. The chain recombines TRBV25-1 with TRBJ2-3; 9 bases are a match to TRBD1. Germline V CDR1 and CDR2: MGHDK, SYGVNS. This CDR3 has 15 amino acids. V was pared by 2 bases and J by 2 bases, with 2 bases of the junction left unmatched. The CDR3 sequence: CASSERDRATDTQYF. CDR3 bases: TGTGCCAGCAGTGAACGGGACAGGGCCACAGATACGCAGTATTTT.

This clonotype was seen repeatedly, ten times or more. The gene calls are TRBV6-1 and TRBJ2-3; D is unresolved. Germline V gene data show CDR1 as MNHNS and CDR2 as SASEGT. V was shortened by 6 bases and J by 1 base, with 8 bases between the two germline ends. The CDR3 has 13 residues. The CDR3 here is CASRYGGTDTQYF. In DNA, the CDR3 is TGTGCCAGCAGATACGGCGGCACAGATACGCAGTATTTT.

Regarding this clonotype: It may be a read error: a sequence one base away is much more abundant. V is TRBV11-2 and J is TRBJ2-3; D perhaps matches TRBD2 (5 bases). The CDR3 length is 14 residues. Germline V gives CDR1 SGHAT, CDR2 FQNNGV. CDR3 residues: CAGSLFPGTDTQYF. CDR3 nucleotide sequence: TGTGCCGGCAGCTTATTTCCGGGAACAGATACGCAGTATTTT.

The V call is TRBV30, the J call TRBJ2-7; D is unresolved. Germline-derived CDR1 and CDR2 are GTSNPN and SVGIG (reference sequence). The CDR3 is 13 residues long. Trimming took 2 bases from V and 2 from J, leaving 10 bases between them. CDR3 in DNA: TGTGCCTGGAGTCCGGCAGAGGCCTACGAGCAGTACTTC. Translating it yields CAWSPAEAYEQYF.

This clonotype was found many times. This chain's CDR3 is CSARDQSYGYTF. CDR3 bases: TGCAGTGCTAGAGATCAGAGCTATGGCTACACCTTC. V gene TRBV20-1 combines with J gene TRBJ1-2; no clear D gene. V lost 0 bases to trimming and J lost 4 bases, with 6 bases between them. Germline V CDR1 and CDR2: DFQATT, SNEGSKA (reference sequence). This CDR3 region has 12 residues.